This T cell receptor (beta chain) was found in a study of response to subunit inactivated influenza vaccine. Overall study results and limits: Each seasonal influenza vaccination, the authors suggested, recruits few new T cells.

MiXCR was run by TCRdb on the RT-PCR reads, yielding one entry per CDR3 protein. Here the sample spans hundreds of thousands of distinct CDR3 sequences, less than 20% being singletons. The CDR3 is 15 amino acids. CDR1 is LGHNA, CDR2 YSLEER, per germline. V was pared by 1 base and J by 4 bases, with 13 bases between. As regards this clonotype: What it recognizes is unknown.

V gene TRBV4-3 combines with J gene TRBJ1-2; a weak D match, TRBD1 (6 bases). This TCR came from a man aged 50 to 59 who received an inactivated influenza vaccine. Sample: PBMCs from blood, taken around 5 days after vaccination. CDR3 coding DNA: TGCGCCAGCAGCCAAGGAACAGGGCCGGGCTATGGCTACACCTTC. Amino acid sequence: CASSQGTGPGYGYTF.